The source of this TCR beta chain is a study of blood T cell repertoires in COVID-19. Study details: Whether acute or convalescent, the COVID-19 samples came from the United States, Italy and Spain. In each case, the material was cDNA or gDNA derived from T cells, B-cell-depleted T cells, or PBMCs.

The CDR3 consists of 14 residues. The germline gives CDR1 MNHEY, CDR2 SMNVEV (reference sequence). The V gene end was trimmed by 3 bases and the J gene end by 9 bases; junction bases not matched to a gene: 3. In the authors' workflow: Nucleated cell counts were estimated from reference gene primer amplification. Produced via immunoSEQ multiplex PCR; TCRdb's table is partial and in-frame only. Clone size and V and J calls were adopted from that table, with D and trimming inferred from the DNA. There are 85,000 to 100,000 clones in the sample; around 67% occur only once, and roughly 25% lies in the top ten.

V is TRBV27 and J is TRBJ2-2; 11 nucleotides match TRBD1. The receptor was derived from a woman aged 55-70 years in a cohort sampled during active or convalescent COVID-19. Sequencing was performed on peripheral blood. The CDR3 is CASSFGQGARELFF. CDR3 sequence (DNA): TGTGCCAGCAGTTTTGGACAGGGGGCCAGGGAGCTGTTTTTT.